Below are 13 T cell receptor beta chains sequenced from a single sample in a study of technical replicates of blood from a handful of donors. Generated by immunoSEQ multiplex PCR, the TCRdb table keeps only in-frame clones and is missing some. Here the sample spans about 70,000 clones, approximately 96% being singletons. The source material was T cells isolated from PBMCs. The receptor set was obtained from a human donor in good health.

The chain links TRBV4-3 to TRBJ2-3; 9 bases map to TRBD2. With V trimmed by 2 bases and J by 5 bases, 8 bases remained unmatched. The V gene's germline CDR1 is LGHNA and CDR2 YSLEER. This CDR3 is built from 16 residues. In nucleotides, the CDR3 is TGCGCCAGCAGCCAATTTGCTAGCGGGATAGTAGATACGCAGTATTTT. It codes for CASSQFASGIVDTQYF.

This rearrangement joins TRBV18 to TRBJ1-2; no definite D call. Germline V gene sequence: CDR1 KGHSH, CDR2 LQKENI. Between the trimmed V and J ends, which lost 1 base and 3 bases, there was a span of 15 bases. This CDR3 comprises 16 residues. CDR3 loop: CASSPRGSRTDYGYTF. CDR3 DNA sequence: TGTGCCAGCTCACCACGGGGATCACGGACTGACTATGGCTACACCTTC. The full variable domain, in which reference TRBV18 and TRBJ1-2 provide the parts outside the CDR3, is NAGVMQNPRHLVRRRGQEARLRCSPMKGHSHVYWYRQLPEEGLKFMVYLQKENIIDESGMPKERFSAEFPKEGPSILRIQQVVRGDSAAYFCASSPRGSRTDYGYTFGSGTRLTVV.

This chain uses TRBV25-1 with TRBJ2-1, with D hard to call. V gave up 4 bases and J gave up 4 bases, with 8 bases separating them. Germline-derived CDR1 and CDR2 are MGHDK and SYGVNS. This CDR3 has 13 residues. The CDR3 DNA sequence: TGTGCCAGCAGTGGGCTGGCATACAATGAGCAGTTCTTC. Amino acids: CASSGLAYNEQFF.

This rearrangement joins TRBV5-1 to TRBJ1-1; TRBD1 aligns across 8 bases. J was trimmed by 6 bases and V by 6 bases; bases with no gene match: 7. The CDR3 covers 13 residues. Germline CDR1 and CDR2: SGHRS and YFSETQ. The CDR3 reads CASTSGQVSEAFF. The DNA of the CDR3 is TGCGCCAGCACTTCGGGACAGGTATCTGAAGCTTTCTTT.

The CDR3 bases are TGTGCCTGGAGTTCCCCCTGGCCTAGAGAGACCCAGTACTTC. Translated: CAWSSPWPRETQYF. V usage is TRBV30 and J usage is TRBJ2-5, with no clear D. Trimming pared 2 bases from V and 4 bases from J, leaving 14 bases between. The CDR3 loop spans 14 amino acids. Per germline, CDR1 GTSNPN and CDR2 SVGIG (reference sequence).

This chain uses TRBV7-9 with TRBJ2-3, with 7 bases matching TRBD1. The CDR3 is made up of 15 amino acids. Unmatched junction bases numbered 6, after V lost 5 bases and J lost 1 base. The germline CDR1 and CDR2 sequences are SEHNR and FQNEAQ (reference sequence). CDR3 in amino acids: CASSRLGQGTDTQYF. The CDR3 DNA reads TGTGCCAGCAGCCGTTTAGGACAGGGCACAGATACGCAGTATTTT.

The V gene is TRBV28, the J gene TRBJ2-5, with D possibly TRBD1 on 6 matching bases. The CDR3 runs 15 residues. Germline loops: CDR1 MDHEN, CDR2 SYDVKM. Trimming removed 5 bases from V and 3 bases from J, with 16 bases in between. The CDR3 region is CASSHNRAGKETQYF. The CDR3 DNA is TGTGCCAGCAGTCACAACAGGGCAGGGAAAGAGACCCAGTACTTC.

The chain recombines TRBV30 with TRBJ1-1; D gene uncertain. This CDR3 is 11 amino acids long. Germline V lookup: CDR1 GTSNPN, CDR2 SVGIG (reference sequence). The V end was cut by 0 bases, the J end by 4 bases, with 3 bases between. CDR3 residues: CAWSVSTEAFF. CDR3 bases: TGTGCCTGGAGTGTGAGCACTGAAGCTTTCTTT.

This clone was recorded once. The rearrangement links TRBV6-5 to TRBJ1-2, with 8 bases identical to TRBD1. Per the germline V gene, CDR1 is MNHEY and CDR2 is SVGAGI. The length of the CDR3 is 16 residues. The ends lost 4 bases at V and 5 bases at J; junction bases unmatched: 12. In DNA, the CDR3 is TGTGCCAGCAGTTGGAGACCGGGACAGGAGTTTTATGGCTACACCTTC. Residues: CASSWRPGQEFYGYTF.

The V and J genes are TRBV25-1 and TRBJ2-1; 8 nucleotides align to TRBD1. Losses at the gene ends were 7 bases for V and 4 bases for J; bases not matched to a gene: 9. The CDR3 is 15 residues long. The germline CDR1 and CDR2 sequences are MGHDK and SYGVNS. The DNA for the CDR3 is TGTGCCAGCATATTAGGGACAGGAGCTTACAATGAGCAGTTCTTC. It translates to CASILGTGAYNEQFF.

This chain uses TRBV11-2 with TRBJ1-2; possibly TRBD1 for D (6 bases). Germline values: CDR1 SGHAT, CDR2 FQNNGV. Trimming removed 5 bases from V and 4 bases from J, with 11 bases in between. CDR3 size: 13 residues. The CDR3 DNA is TGTGCCAGCAGCGCGGACAGATTCTATGGCTACACCTTC. Translating it yields CASSADRFYGYTF. The complete variable domain, with remaining parts taken from reference TRBV11-2 and TRBJ1-2, reads EAGVAQSPRYKIIEKRQSVAFWCNPISGHATLYWYQQILGQGPKLLIQFQNNGVVDDSQLPKDRFSAERLKGVDSTLKIQPAKLEDSAVYLCASSADRFYGYTFGSGTRLTVV.

The J gene is TRBJ2-7, the V gene TRBV28; D might be TRBD2 (6 bases). Germline CDR1 MDHEN, CDR2 SYDVKM. This CDR3 is 14 amino acids long. Trimming shortened V by 5 bases and J by 5 bases, and 16 bases separated the two germline ends. CDR3 amino acids: CASSPTTGTDEQYF. In DNA, the CDR3 is TGTGCCAGCAGTCCCACTACCGGGACTGACGAGCAGTACTTC.

This chain joins TRBV4-1 and TRBJ2-3; TRBD2 matches 8 bases. The J segment lost 0 bases and the V segment lost 0 bases, leaving 14 bases of the junction unmatched. This CDR3 contains 20 residues. Germline V gene data show CDR1 as MGHRA and CDR2 as YSYEKL. CDR3 amino acids: CASSQDFAGPGLVSTDTQYF. The CDR3 DNA follows: TGCGCCAGCAGCCAAGACTTCGCGGGACCGGGACTAGTGAGCACAGATACGCAGTATTTT.